This T cell receptor beta chain appears in the sequencing data of a study of response to subunit inactivated influenza vaccine. Trimming took 4 bases from V and 2 from J, leaving 14 bases between them. The germline CDR1 and CDR2 sequences are MNHEY and SVGAGI. There are 15 residues in the CDR3. From the RT-PCR reads, TCRdb called clonotypes with MiXCR, one entry per CDR3 protein. Here the sample spans 500,000 or so distinct CDR3 sequences, approximately 11% being singletons. The chain couples TRBV6-5 to TRBJ1-2; possibly TRBD1 for D (6 bases). Sample: PBMCs from blood, taken roughly 45 days after vaccination. The TCR originated in a man over 45 who received an inactivated influenza vaccine. DNA of the CDR3: TGTGCCAGCAGTTCCTTTAGGACAGCGAACTATGGCTACACCTTC. Protein: CASSSFRTANYGYTF.